This T cell receptor beta chain comes out of a study of technical replicates of blood from a few donors (TCRdb year 2017). With respect to this clone: The target of this receptor is not known. Base qualities are not provided; no much larger clone lies one nucleotide away.

Preparation of the library involved the immunoSEQ multiplex PCR assay. The clones in this table, taken by TCRdb from immuneACCESS, are in-frame only. Not every clone is retained; where verified, under half of the shortfall comes from an unresolved V gene, and the cause of the rest is unknown. This sample is represented by about 100,000 clones; more than 90% of them were singletons. 0.2% to 0.25% of the sample belongs to the ten largest clones. As encoded in the germline V gene, CDR1 is MGHRA while CDR2 is YSYEKL. V is pared back by 6 bases and J by 7 bases, with 18 bases lying between the germline termini. The CDR3, cysteine through phenylalanine, is 14 amino acids long. CDR3 DNA is the only sequence kept; it has 42 bases, read in frame from the first base.

The receptor was isolated from a human donor in good health. The sequencing sample was made of T cells isolated from PBMCs. Recombination connected TRBV4-1 to TRBJ1-1, with the D gene not clear enough to name. The CDR3 sequence is CASSHPRGRDEAFF. In nucleotide form, the sequence is TGCGCCAGCAGTCATCCCCGGGGAAGAGATGAAGCTTTCTTT.